This T cell receptor beta chain was identified in a study of blood T cell repertoires in COVID-19. Turning to the study itself: The study drew acute and convalescent COVID-19 samples from the United States, Italy and Spain. T cells, B-cell-depleted T cells, or PBMCs supplied cDNA or gDNA.

The count of this clone is one. In the source study's methods: Cell counts per sample came from amplifying reference gene primers. Assay used: immunoSEQ multiplex PCR; TCRdb lists only in-frame clones, some missing. That table furnishes V, J and clone size, whereas the DNA furnished D and trimming. The data hold approximately 220,000 clones, with 86% observed a single time. This CDR3 comprises 10 residues. Germline CDR1 LNHDA, CDR2 SQIVND (reference sequence). V lost 6 bases and J lost 14, with 13 bases in between. This rearrangement joins TRBV19 to TRBJ1-2; possible D gene TRBD1, 5 bases. Sequenced: peripheral blood. This receptor was identified in a woman between 45 and 65 years old with acute or convalescent COVID-19. This chain's CDR3 is CASRAGRKTF. CDR3 DNA sequence: TGTGCCAGTAGAGCAGGGAGGAAGACCTTC.